Only a few counts were recorded for the clone carrying this TCR beta chain. Its matching antigen is unknown. Extraction of RNA preceded its reverse transcription into cDNA, which served as the sequencing template. TCRdb's copy holds only in-frame clones and misses some; the assay was immunoSEQ multiplex PCR. The table has 140,000 to 150,000 clones, about 51% seen once; the top ten hold around a sixth. Trimming took off 4 bases at V and 3 bases at J, with 10 bases between the two ends. Germline V lookup: CDR1 MNHEY, CDR2 SMNVEV (reference sequence). The CDR3 totals 14 residues. Treatment described: oral pan-JAK inhibitor, 5-10 mg twice daily. Peripheral blood and lesional scalp punch biopsies were taken from alopecia areata patients. These data belong to a study of CD8+ T cells in alopecia areata. Study results and limitations: Patients shared TCRs less clearly than mice did, possibly for HLA-related reasons. Lesional scalp, especially alopecia totalis/universalis, showed higher clonality than normal scalp.

The V and J genes are TRBV27 and TRBJ1-5; D uncertain. Sequences were derived from CD8+ T cells sorted from blood, sampled at week 4, from a patient treated with tofacitinib. The sequence was collected from a human donor with alopecia areata. CDR3 DNA: TGTGCCAGCAGTTACGGAGGAATCAATCAGCCCCAGCATTTT. Protein: CASSYGGINQPQHF.